This T cell receptor (beta chain) originates from a study of cytomegalovirus exposure and HLA in healthy donors (dated by TCRdb to 2017 to 2019). Looking at the study overall: An earlier analysis of several hundred of the donors reported around 280 Gb of sequence data and around 120 million unique TCR beta sequences obtained from roughly 170 million T cells. The study was designed to test whether signatures of past pathogen exposure could be identified by cataloging public T cell receptors. The later analysis used no new phenotypic data to find candidate immune exposures, relying instead on TCR beta sequences and their occurrence across donors. A separate validation cohort of approximately 130 different subjects was used in addition to the 666-subject first cohort. The genetic ancestry cluster associated with self-reported Caucasian donors included approximately 85% of the roughly 390 genotyped donors. An early release that covered more than 550 HLA-typed donors contained 250 to 350 gigabases of sequencing data and tens of millions of unique TCR sequences. Both class I and class II loci were covered by HLA typing, at four-digit resolution. To decide whether each TCR beta V gene segment behaved as functional or pseudogenic, an earlier analysis of over 500 of the donors relied on high-throughput TCR beta sequencing. A later analysis re-analyzed previously published TCR beta repertoires from roughly 690 donors and added high-resolution HLA genotyping to study TCR occurrence patterns. Among roughly 370 genotyped donors of the cohort, an average of approximately 230,000 unique TCR beta nucleotide sequences were sequenced per donor, roughly 18% of them non-productive. The study combined high-throughput TCR immunosequencing, statistical association of individual TCRs with disease status, and machine learning to predict cytomegalovirus infection status. The study profiled the T cell repertoires of 550 to 700 subjects by immunosequencing and related them to cytomegalovirus serostatus. Donor age, sex, ethnicity and CMV serostatus were compiled together with the repertoire data. Four to six DR-DQ haplotypes were handled as single units for association and clustering, since linkage in the cohort was strong. The number of donors typed differed by locus, with roughly 620-630 for A, B, C, DRB1 and DQB1, around 560 for DQA1, some 570 for DPA1, and some 450 for DPB1. A later genetic analysis used genome-wide SNP genotypes for about 55% of the 666 donors, treating that subset as a discovery cohort. All discovery cohort repertoires had been generated using a single sequencing platform.

The cohort was made up of about 670 healthy bone marrow donors. At the time of sampling, all cohort members were nominally healthy, though unrecorded immune exposures were likely present. The donor tested CMV seropositive, placing the donor among the approximately 290 seropositive members of the cohort. Each donor provided a peripheral blood sample, and peripheral blood mononuclear cells were used for TCR beta sequencing. The Qiagen DNeasy Blood Extraction Kit was used to extract genomic DNA from the blood cell samples. Library construction relied on the immunoSEQ multiplex PCR assay. For the multiplex PCR, a mixture combining 60 forward primers for TCR Vbeta segments and 13 reverse primers for TCR Jbeta segments was used. Amplification of the CDR3 region of rearranged TCR beta genes was performed with a multiplex PCR assay on genomic DNA. On the Illumina HiSeq System, the amplified TCR beta libraries were sequenced as 87-base-pair reads. For the original study's pipeline: In a later analysis, 80 million or so unique TCR beta chains were counted across the 666 repertoires, and roughly 10 million of these chains were shared by at least two donors. A nearest-neighbor algorithm error-corrected the raw reads and collapsed the reads into unique sequences, merging closely related sequences to remove PCR and sequencing errors. V, D and J gene segments were assigned by aligning CDR3 sequences to IMGT reference sequences. For a sequence to be retained, a match of at least six nucleotides was required to both a V gene segment and a J gene segment. Rearrangements were classified as productive when the CDR3 lacked stop codons and remained in frame with V and J, and all other rearrangements were classified as non-productive. CDR3 was defined according to IMGT convention as the region running from the second conserved V-encoded cysteine to the conserved J-encoded phenylalanine. The earlier analysis of some 580 of the donors excluded any sequence lacking an unambiguous match to a single V gene segment. In an earlier analysis of 450 to 700 of the donors, V segments were called functional above 56.7% productive rearrangements and were called segregating when the between-donor standard deviation exceeded 5%. A statistical classification framework was built to diagnose cytomegalovirus status from the catalog of TCR beta chain sequences. A later analysis assigned V and J genes by comparing TCR nucleotide sequences with IMGT/GENE-DB human TR gene sequences. In a later analysis, CDR3 sequences and most-parsimonious VDJ recombination scenarios were assigned using the TCRdist pipeline. A later analysis defined each TCR beta chain by its CDR3 amino acid sequence plus V-gene family, and excluded reads lacking a unique V-gene family. To address suspected cross-contamination and a sequencing artifact, a later analysis removed 592 highly shared, low-generation-probability nucleotide sequences. A later analysis calculated a clonal expansion index for each public chain from normalized within-repertoire ranks of inferred template counts. In a later analysis, generation probabilities were computed using a VDJ recombination model fitted to out-of-frame rearrangements, and the results were checked against IGoR. In a later analysis, hypergeometric tests were used to score TCR-TCR, TCR-HLA and TCR-CMV co-occurrence, with a repertoire-size bias correction applied to TCR pairs. A later analysis estimated false discovery rates by permuting HLA or CMV assignments 20 times. In a later analysis, co-occurring TCRs were grouped using DBSCAN, and TCRdist sequence similarity was added for clustering within HLA-allele-positive subsets. For co-occurrence clustering, repertoires with fewer than 30,000 or more than 120,000 public chains were excluded, along with a handful of repertoires with anomalous nucleotide sharing. Entries here come from immuneACCESS through TCRdb and include only in-frame sequences with V and J called. Some clones fail to appear in such tables; in the studies checked, an unresolved V gene covers under half of the shortfall, and the cause of the remainder is unknown. D and trimming were read from the DNA, whereas the V and J calls and clone size are those reported in that table. For this sample the table gives around 170,000 clones, of which around 84% were detected only once. The ten largest account for approximately 2.4% of the sample.

What the study reported, not specific to this receptor: The study gave a list of under 200 TCR beta chains associated with cytomegalovirus. Presence/absence analyses assumed roughly uniform sequencing depth across donors, an assumption that may not hold. In a later genetic analysis, fewer N-insertions in productive TCRs were reported among donors in an Asian-associated ancestry cluster than the roughly 710-donor mean. Linkage disequilibrium might explain the correlated functional status among segregating V segments, but an unknown experimental factor could not be excluded. Strong co-occurrence of HLA alleles, especially DR and DQ, made assigning TCR associations to individual alleles difficult. A later genetic analysis associated a missense DCLRE1C variant with V-gene and J-gene trimming of TCR beta chains, and an independent cohort replicated the association. A later analysis found that HLA-associated TCR beta chains were more clonally expanded and had lower generation probabilities than equally common non-associated chains. Because counts were too low, 15 to 20 rarely observed V segments, including chromosome 9 orphons, were left out of the earlier analysis of about 500 of the donors. Only TCR beta chains were sequenced in this cohort, and the absence of alpha or paired-chain data limited detectable features. A later analysis reported that several top co-occurrence clusters appeared linked to parvovirus B19, influenza, CMV and Epstein-Barr virus. At a false discovery rate of 0.05, a later analysis linked around 15,000 TCR beta sequences to specific HLA alleles. Because the 87-base-pair reads could not distinguish some IMGT-functional V segments, including TRBV6-2 and TRBV6-3, those segments were excluded. The authors suggested that the approach could potentially be generalized to other disease states and immunological phenotypes. A cluster of highly shared sequence variants was judged likely to be a technical artifact of the sequencing pipeline. The classifier was reported to diagnose cytomegalovirus status with high specificity and sensitivity in both the original and validation cohorts. A few of the identified cytomegalovirus-associated TCR beta chains were confirmed in vitro to be specific for cytomegalovirus antigens. Most TCR sequences were observed very rarely across donors, whereas some public TCRs were present in many individuals. CMV serostatus was the only immune exposure information available for the cohort. A further reported finding was that TCR beta sequences accurately predicted the HLA-A and HLA-B alleles for most subjects in the first cohort. An earlier analysis of approximately 570 of the donors showed that most TCR beta V segments appeared in productive rearrangements either about 90% or about 30% of the time, which broadly matched IMGT annotations. In a later analysis, most CMV-associated TCR beta chains were found to appear HLA-restricted, with HLA associations seemingly driven largely by CMV exposure. Because HLA typing was unavailable for some donors at each locus, only the typed subset was used in association tests. In a later analysis, TCR association rates were found to vary across HLA loci, with the most associated TCRs seen for DRB1 alleles and the fewest for HLA-C alleles.

As for this clone: Which antigen it targets is not known. Per-base qualities were not stored, and no clone one base away is much larger.

The CDR3 covers 16 residues, taking in both the cysteine and the phenylalanine. Just the 48-base CDR3 DNA is kept, in frame starting at base 1. The sequence was obtained from a woman aged 45-59 years in good health and CMV-seropositive. The material sequenced was PBMCs. The rearranged chain carries TRBV21-1 and TRBJ1-5. TRBV21-1 is classified as a pseudogene. The CDR3 region: CASIEGRDYSNQPHHF. The DNA reads TGTGCCAGCATCGAAGGGCGGGACTATAGCAATCAGCCCCATCATTTT.